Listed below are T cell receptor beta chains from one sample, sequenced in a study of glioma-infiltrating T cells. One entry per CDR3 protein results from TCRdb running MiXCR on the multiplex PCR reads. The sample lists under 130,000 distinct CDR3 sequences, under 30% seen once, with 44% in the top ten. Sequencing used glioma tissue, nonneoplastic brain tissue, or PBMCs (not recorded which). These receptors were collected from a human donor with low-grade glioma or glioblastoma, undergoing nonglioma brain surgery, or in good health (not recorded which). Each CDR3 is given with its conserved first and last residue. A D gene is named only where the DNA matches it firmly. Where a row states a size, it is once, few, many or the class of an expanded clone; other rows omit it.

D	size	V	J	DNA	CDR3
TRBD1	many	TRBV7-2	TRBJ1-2	TGTGCCAGCAGCTTAAGAGGGGGCGACTATGGCTACACCTTC	CASSLRGGDYGYTF
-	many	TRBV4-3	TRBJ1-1	TGCGCCAGCAGCCCCGCAAGGGGCGGTTCGGATGCTTTCTTT	CASSPARGGSDAFF
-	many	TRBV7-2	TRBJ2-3	TGTGCCAGCAGCTTAGCCGGGGCAGATACGCAGTATTTT	CASSLAGADTQYF
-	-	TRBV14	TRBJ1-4	TGTGCCAGCAGCCAAGATCCAAAAAGGGTCGGAAGGGAAAAACTGTTTTTT	CASSQDPKRVGREKLFF
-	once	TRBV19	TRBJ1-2	TGTGCCAGTAGTTTTCCCGAAAGGGCTAACTATGGCTACACCTTC	CASSFPERANYGYTF
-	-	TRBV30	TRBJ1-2	TGTGCCTGGAGCCGAGCGGCAGGCGATGGCTACACCTTC	CAWSRAAGDGYTF
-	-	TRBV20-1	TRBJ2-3	TGCAGTGCTAGAATCGGTTCTGATACGCAGTATTTT	CSARIGSDTQYF
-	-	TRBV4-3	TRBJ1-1	TGCGCCAGCAGCTCTAAGGCCTGCACTGAAGCTTTCTTT	CASSSKACTEAFF
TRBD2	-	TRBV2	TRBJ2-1	TGTGCCAGCACCAGGACTAGTAGCTACAATGAGCAGTTCTTC	CASTRTSSYNEQFF
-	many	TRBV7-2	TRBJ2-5	TGTGCCAGCAGCTCTCAAGAGACCCAGTACTTC	CASSSQETQYF
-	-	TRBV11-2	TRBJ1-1	TGTGCCAGCAGCTTCTTTCCGAACACTGAAGCTTTCTTT	CASSFFPNTEAFF
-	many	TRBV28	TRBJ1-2	TGTGCCAGCAGTTTGACTCGTGGCTACACCTTC	CASSLTRGYTF
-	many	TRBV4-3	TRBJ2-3	TGCGCCAGCAGTCCAAACGGAGGAAGCACAGATACGCAGTATTTT	CASSPNGGSTDTQYF
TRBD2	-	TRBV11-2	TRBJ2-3	TGTGCCAGCAGCTCACTAGCGGGGGCCTCCACAGATACGCAGTATTTT	CASSSLAGASTDTQYF
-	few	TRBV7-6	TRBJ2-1	TGTGCCAGCAGCTTAGTGTCCAGGAATGCCTACAATGAGCAGTTCTTC	CASSLVSRNAYNEQFF
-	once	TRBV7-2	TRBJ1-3	TGTGCCAGCAGCTTAGCCGCAGATAACCCTGGAAACACCATATATTTT	CASSLAADNPGNTIYF
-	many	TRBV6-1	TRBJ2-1	TGTGCCAGCACTCAACACAATGAGCAGTTCTTC	CASTQHNEQFF
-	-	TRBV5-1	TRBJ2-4	TGCGCCAGCAGCTTGGGATCGGAAAACATTCAGTACTTC	CASSLGSENIQYF
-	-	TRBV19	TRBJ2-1	TGTGCCAGTATAGGGAGGGGGCTCTACAATGAGCAGTTCTTC	CASIGRGLYNEQFF
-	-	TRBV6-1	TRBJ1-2	-	CASSEAWGQGSRGYNF
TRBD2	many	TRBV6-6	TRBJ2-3	TGTGCCAGCAGTTACCCGGGGGGAAGTAGGGGTGCGCAGTATTTT	CASSYPGGSRGAQYF
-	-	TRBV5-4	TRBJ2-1	TGTGCCAGCAGCCCCGGGACGTTTTACAATGAGCAGTTCTTC	CASSPGTFYNEQFF
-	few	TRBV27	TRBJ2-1	TGTGCCAGCAGCGTGGGCGGAGCGGAGCAGTTCTTC	CASSVGGAEQFF
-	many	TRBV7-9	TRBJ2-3	TGTGCCGGGGGGATTAAAACCACAGATACGCAGTATTTT	CAGGIKTTDTQYF
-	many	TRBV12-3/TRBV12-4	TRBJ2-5	TGTGCCAGCAGTCGGGACTTCCAAGAGACCCAGTACTTC	CASSRDFQETQYF
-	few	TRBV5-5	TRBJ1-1	TGTGCCAGCAGCCGCACACGGGCGTCTACAATGAACACTGAAGCTTTCTTT	CASSRTRASTMNTEAFF
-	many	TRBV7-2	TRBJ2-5	TGTGCCAGCAGCCATTTCGGAAGGGGAGAGACCCAGTACTTC	CASSHFGRGETQYF
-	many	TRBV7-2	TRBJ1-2	TGTGCCAGCAGTGAATCGTGGGGGAACTATGGCTACACCTTC	CASSESWGNYGYTF
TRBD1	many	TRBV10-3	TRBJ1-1	TGTGCCATCGGGGCCGGGACAGGGGGCATTGAAGCTTTCTTT	CAIGAGTGGIEAFF
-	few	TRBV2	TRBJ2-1	TGTGCCAGCAGGGAGACCGGGACGGGGCAGTTCTTC	CASRETGTGQFF
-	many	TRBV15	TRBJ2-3	TGTGCCACCAGCGGAGGGCCGGGTGTCACAGATACGCAGTATTTT	CATSGGPGVTDTQYF
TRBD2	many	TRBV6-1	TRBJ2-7	TGTGCCAGCAAGACTAGCGGCTACGAGCAGTACTTC	CASKTSGYEQYF
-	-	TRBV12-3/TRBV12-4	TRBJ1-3	TGTGCCAGCAGTTTCCGGGACACCTCTGGAAACACCATATATTTT	CASSFRDTSGNTIYF
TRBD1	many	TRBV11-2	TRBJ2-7	TGTGCCAGCAGCTCACAATTTGGACAGGCCTACGAGCAGTACTTC	CASSSQFGQAYEQYF
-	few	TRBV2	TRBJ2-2	TGTGCCAGCAGCCGACAGGCGATGAACACCGGGGAGCTGTTTTTT	CASSRQAMNTGELFF
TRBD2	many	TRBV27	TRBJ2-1	TGTGCCAGCACTCCATGGCTAGCGGGGGGGCCGGCCACGCGACAGTTCTTC	CASTPWLAGGPATRQFF
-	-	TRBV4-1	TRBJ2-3	TGCGCCAGCAGCCTTACCAGGGCAGGTGGGTCAGATACGCAGTATTTT	CASSLTRAGGSDTQYF
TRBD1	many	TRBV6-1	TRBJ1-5	TGTGCCAGCGGGGACAGGGTTGATCAGCCCCAGCATTTT	CASGDRVDQPQHF
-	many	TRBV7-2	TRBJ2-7	TGTGCCAGCAGCTTAGAACTGAGCTCCTACGAGCAGTACTTC	CASSLELSSYEQYF
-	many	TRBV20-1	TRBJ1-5	TGCAGTGCTTCCCGGGAGCCGTTGGGCAATCAGCCCCAGCATTTT	CSASREPLGNQPQHF
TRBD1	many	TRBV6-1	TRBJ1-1	TGTGCCAGCAGTAAACAGGGGGCCAGCACTGAAGCTTTCTTT	CASSKQGASTEAFF
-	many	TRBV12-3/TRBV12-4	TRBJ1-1	TGTGCCAGCAGGACCGGGGTGATCAACACTGAAGCTTTCTTT	CASRTGVINTEAFF